Given below is one T cell receptor (beta chain) in context. Antigen: not known. The CDR3 is made up of 13 amino acids. Deletions cut 1 base from V and 10 bases from J, with 15 bases between. Germline V gene sequence: CDR1 DFQATT, CDR2 SNEGSKA (reference sequence). This entry is derived from a study of CD8+CD57+ T cells in acquired aplastic anemia. Genomic DNA served as template for TCR beta VDJ and CDR3 profiling. TCRdb reanalysed the reads using MiXCR and keeps one entry per CDR3 protein. The table lists hundreds of thousands of distinct CDR3 sequences, about 70% of them singletons. Study-level points and caveats: Patients and controls shared twenty-nine CD8+ CDR3 sequences, highly expressed in patients.

Sequencing was carried out using sorted CD4+, CD8+, or CD8+CD57+ T cells (not recorded which) from PBMCs. This chain joins TRBV20-1 and TRBJ2-3; D unclear. This sequence originates from a human donor in good health, serving as a control. This CDR3 is CSARGTTYEPQYF. In DNA, the CDR3 is TGCAGTGCTAGAGGCACGACCTACGAGCCGCAGTATTTT.